These 27 T cell receptor beta chains originate from one sample sequenced in a study of vaccination and CD4 T cells after COVID-19. Treatment denoted: roughly 10-day PBMC culture with coronavirus spike peptide pools or control peptides (ViraFEST assay). Oncomine TCR Beta short-read sequencing was applied to DNA from cultured CD4+ T cells. TCRdb independently ran MiXCR on the PCR reads; one entry per CDR3 protein. The sample includes some 8,300 distinct CDR3 sequences, 45% to 60% of them seen just once. Their antigen targets remain unknown. Sample: CD4+ T cells from blood, cultured in vitro. The receptor source for this set is a human donor who had recovered from COVID-19.

Here the CDR3 DNA reads TGTGCCAGTAGTTACGGGCACGACCGATACAATGAGCAGTTCTTC. Encoded protein: CASSYGHDRYNEQFF. The gene calls are TRBV19 and TRBJ2-1; D is ambiguous. The germline gives CDR1 LNHDA, CDR2 SQIVND (reference sequence). This CDR3 region has 15 residues. The germline V and J ends were trimmed by 5 bases and 4 bases, with 15 bases remaining between them.

This rearrangement joins TRBV18 to TRBJ2-2, with D possibly being TRBD1 (5 bases). The CDR3 runs 13 residues. Trimming shortened V by 0 bases and J by 8 bases, and 7 bases separated the two germline ends. The germline V gene has CDR1 KGHSH and CDR2 LQKENI. In DNA, the CDR3 is TGTGCCAGCTCACCACCTCGGACAGGGGAGCTGTTTTTT. This translates into CASSPPRTGELFF.

The V gene is TRBV4-3, the J gene TRBJ1-2, with 8 bases identical to TRBD1. The CDR3 has 16 amino acids. The V gene's germline CDR1 is LGHNA and CDR2 YSLEER. J was trimmed by 8 bases and V by 0 bases; bases with no gene match: 11. The CDR3 protein is CASSQDQRQGIRGYTF. The CDR3 nucleotides are TGCGCCAGCAGCCAAGATCAGCGACAGGGGATTCGCGGCTACACCTTC.

This clonotype was seen only a few times. V usage is TRBV11-2 and J usage is TRBJ1-5; D gene uncertain. The germline V gene has CDR1 SGHAT and CDR2 FQNNGV. This CDR3 is 13 amino acids long. V was pared by 0 bases and J by 5 bases, with 5 bases between. This CDR3 reads CASSLDRDQPQHF. CDR3 sequence (DNA): TGTGCCAGCAGCTTAGATCGAGATCAGCCCCAGCATTTT.

By share, this clonotype counts as large. V usage is TRBV6-5 and J usage is TRBJ1-1; 7 bases map to TRBD1. CDR1 MNHEY and CDR2 SVGAGI come from the germline V gene. CDR3 length: 14 residues. With 4 bases clipped from V and 11 bases from J, the junction kept 13 bases outside the gene matches. The CDR3 coding sequence is TGTGCCAGCAGTTGCCCCGAGGGACAGTGTGAGGCTTTCTTT. This gives the protein CASSCPEGQCEAFF.

The J gene is TRBJ2-2, the V gene TRBV27; the D gene could be TRBD1 or TRBD2 (5 bases each). Trimming removed 0 bases from V and 3 bases from J, with 14 bases in between. The CDR3 is 17 residues long. Germline CDR1 reads MNHEY; CDR2 reads SMNVEV (reference sequence). CDR3 sequence (DNA): TGTGCCAGCAGTTTATCCGCACCCGGGACCCACACCGGGGAGCTGTTTTTT. This translates into CASSLSAPGTHTGELFF.

J is TRBJ2-7 and V is TRBV6-2 or TRBV6-3; D gene unclear. This CDR3 contains 11 residues. Deletions cut 6 bases from V and 3 bases from J, with 6 bases between. In germline, CDR1 is MNHEY, CDR2 SVGEGT. CDR3 coding DNA: TGTGCCAGCAGGTCCGTCTACGAGCAGTACTTC. It translates to CASRSVYEQYF.

V is TRBV27 and J is TRBJ1-5, with no clear D. The CDR3 is 15 residues long. V was trimmed by 5 bases and J by 6 bases, leaving 17 bases between them. Germline V gene lookup returns CDR1 MNHEY and CDR2 SMNVEV (reference sequence). The CDR3: CASSISERSGQPQHF. CDR3 coding DNA: TGTGCCAGCAGTATCTCTGAACGGTCGGGTCAGCCCCAGCATTTT.

The chain carries TRBV7-2 and TRBJ1-6, with D hard to call. The germline V gene encodes CDR1 SGHTA and CDR2 FQGNSA. The CDR3 is 15 amino acids. Between the trimmed V and J ends, which lost 1 base and 7 bases, there was a span of 11 bases. The CDR3: CASSLGFPMNSPLHF. Here the CDR3 DNA reads TGTGCCAGCAGCTTAGGTTTTCCAATGAATTCACCCCTCCACTTT.

This rearrangement joins TRBV7-7 to TRBJ2-7; 7 nucleotides match TRBD1. The V gene end was trimmed by 1 base and the J gene end by 6 bases; junction bases not matched to a gene: 3. Germline lookup yields CDR1 SSHAT and CDR2 FNYEAQ (reference sequence). The CDR3 spans 13 residues. The CDR3 bases are TGTGCCAGCAGCTTAGATACAGGGGCCGAGCAGTACTTC. Amino acid sequence: CASSLDTGAEQYF.

This clonotype has just a few counts. This chain connects TRBV20-1 to TRBJ1-2; no firm D call. Trimming removed 3 bases at V and 0 bases at J, with 8 bases between. Per germline, CDR1 DFQATT and CDR2 SNEGSKA (reference sequence). This CDR3 spans 13 amino acids. Written as DNA, the CDR3 is TGCAGTGCTAGGGATAGTCCTAACTATGGCTACACCTTC. This codes for CSARDSPNYGYTF.

A few counts support this clonotype. V usage is TRBV27 and J usage is TRBJ1-1; D is uncertain. CDR3 length: 13 amino acids. Germline CDR1 MNHEY, CDR2 SMNVEV (reference sequence). The germline V and J ends were trimmed by 6 bases and 1 base, with 9 bases remaining between them. The CDR3 DNA reads TGTGCCAGCAGCATGATCCCGAACACTGAAGCTTTCTTT. This codes for CASSMIPNTEAFF.

CDR3 in amino acids: CASSLATGGRTEAFF. Here the CDR3 DNA reads TGTGCCAGCAGTTTGGCGACAGGGGGGAGGACTGAAGCTTTCTTT. The chain joins TRBV6-5 to TRBJ1-1; 9 bases fit TRBD1. V trimming: 4 bases; J trimming: 5 bases; junction bases outside the gene matches: 8. CDR3 length equals 15 residues. The germline V gene has CDR1 MNHEY and CDR2 SVGAGI.

This clonotype was seen a handful of times. The chain recombines TRBV24-1 with TRBJ2-2; 9 nucleotides align to TRBD2. Germline CDR1 reads KGHDR; CDR2 reads SFDVKD. V lost 4 bases and J lost 5; bases outside the gene matches: 10. The CDR3 loop spans 17 amino acids. The CDR3 loop is CATSDPRVLAGTGELFF. DNA of the CDR3: TGTGCCACCAGTGACCCTAGGGTGCTAGCGGGAACCGGGGAGCTGTTTTTT.

The rearrangement links TRBV20-1 to TRBJ2-7; D perhaps matches TRBD2 (6 bases). Germline CDR1 DFQATT, CDR2 SNEGSKA (reference sequence). The CDR3 has 13 amino acids. The V and J ends lost 6 bases and 3 bases respectively, with 15 bases between them. Here the CDR3 reads CSARTIKGYEQYF. In DNA form, the CDR3 reads TGCAGTGCCCGGACTATAAAGGGCTACGAGCAGTACTTC.

This clonotype was recorded only once. The V and J genes are TRBV9 and TRBJ2-3; TRBD2 aligns across 13 bases. The ends lost 0 bases at V and 9 bases at J; junction bases unmatched: 7. Per the germline V gene, CDR1 is SGDLS and CDR2 is YYNGEE. The CDR3 length is 16 residues. CDR3 sequence (DNA): TGTGCCAGCAGCGTAGGCGGGACTAGCGGGGAATCGACGCAGTATTTT. Translation: CASSVGGTSGESTQYF.

The V call is TRBV18, the J call TRBJ2-1; possibly TRBD2 for D (5 bases). CDR1 and CDR2 from the germline V gene are KGHSH and LQKENI. Between the trimmed V and J ends, which lost 2 bases and 9 bases, there was a span of 11 bases. The CDR3 length is 13 residues. This chain's CDR3 is CASSPKEGSEQFF. CDR3 coding DNA: TGTGCCAGCTCACCAAAAGAGGGAAGTGAGCAGTTCTTC.

The chain couples TRBV6-5 to TRBJ1-3, with 7 bases lining up with TRBD1. V dropped 0 bases and J dropped 2; count of bases not matched to a gene: 4. CDR3 size: 16 residues. Per the germline V gene, CDR1 is MNHEY and CDR2 is SVGAGI. The CDR3 DNA reads TGTGCCAGCAGTTACTCGAAGGGACAGACTGGAAACACCATATATTTT. This gives the protein CASSYSKGQTGNTIYF.

This clonotype was seen a few times. The rearrangement joins TRBV6-1 to TRBJ1-2; a possible D gene is TRBD1 (5 bases). The ends were cut back, 7 bases at V and 4 bases at J, with 22 bases in the middle. This CDR3 comprises 16 residues. Germline V gene lookup returns CDR1 MNHNS and CDR2 SASEGT. CDR3 in DNA: TGTGCCAGCACCAACGCGAATAGACAGTTTCCCTATGGCTACACCTTC. Amino acid sequence: CASTNANRQFPYGYTF.

This rearrangement joins TRBV4-1 to TRBJ2-3; D is undetermined. CDR1 and CDR2 from the germline V gene are MGHRA and YSYEKL. The CDR3 extends over 14 amino acids. With 0 bases removed from V and 0 bases from J, the gap between germline ends came to 4 bases. This CDR3 reads CASSQEGSTDTQYF. Written as DNA, the CDR3 is TGCGCCAGCAGCCAAGAGGGCAGCACAGATACGCAGTATTTT.

This clonotype was counted only a few times. The chain joins TRBV15 to TRBJ1-5, with D perhaps matching TRBD1 (5 bases). This CDR3 is 13 amino acids long. Germline-derived CDR1 and CDR2 are LNHNV and YYDKDF (reference sequence). Deletions cut 11 bases from V and 9 bases from J, with 20 bases between. This CDR3 reads CASHNGPGPPQHF. CDR3 DNA: TGTGCCTCTCATAACGGCCCAGGGCCGCCCCAGCATTTT. Together with reference TRBV15 and TRBJ1-5, the CDR3 gives the full variable domain: DAMVIQNPRYQVTQFGKPVTLSCSQTLNHNVMYWYQQKSSQAPKLLFHYYDKDFNNEADTPDNFQSRRPNTSFCFLDIRSPGLGDTAMYLCASHNGPGPPQHFGDGTRLSIL.

The chain employs TRBV6-1 and TRBJ1-2, with unresolved D. With 7 bases removed from V and 2 bases from J, the gap between germline ends came to 14 bases. The CDR3 loop spans 14 amino acids. Germline V CDR1 and CDR2: MNHNS, SASEGT. The CDR3 is CASMPTSPNYGYTF. CDR3 bases: TGTGCCAGCATGCCTACGTCCCCAAACTATGGCTACACCTTC.

The sample holds a few counts of this clonotype. This chain uses TRBV28 with TRBJ1-2; the D gene is possibly TRBD1 (5 bases). The germline V gene encodes CDR1 MDHEN and CDR2 SYDVKM. V was pared by 7 bases and J by 8 bases, with 23 bases between. There are 15 residues in the CDR3. In nucleotides, the CDR3 is TGTGCCAGCAACCCGGGGGGGTCGGTCCGTGGCGGCTACACCTTC. Encoded protein: CASNPGGSVRGGYTF.

The gene calls are TRBV4-2 and TRBJ2-7; no firm D call. The CDR3 runs 14 residues. Trimming cost V 1 base and J 0 bases, with 7 bases left between them. Germline V lookup: CDR1 LGHNA, CDR2 YNFKEQ. CDR3 sequence (DNA): TGTGCCAGCAGCCAAGTATCTACCTCCTACGAGCAGTACTTC. Residues: CASSQVSTSYEQYF.

This clonotype is categorized as medium-sized (0.01 to 0.1%). This chain connects TRBV10-3 to TRBJ1-6, with D perhaps matching TRBD1 (5 bases). The germline V and J ends were trimmed by 3 bases and 8 bases, with 14 bases remaining between them. The CDR3 spans 15 residues. Germline assignment: CDR1 ENHRY and CDR2 SYGVKD. The chain's CDR3 is CAISDFKGNDSPLHF. The DNA of the CDR3 is TGTGCCATCAGTGACTTCAAGGGGAATGATTCACCCCTCCACTTT.

V gene TRBV19 combines with J gene TRBJ1-5; the match to TRBD1 covers 8 bases. Germline loops: CDR1 LNHDA, CDR2 SQIVND (reference sequence). V was clipped by 5 bases and J by 2 bases; unmatched bases: 11. The CDR3 extends over 17 amino acids. Here the CDR3 DNA reads TGTGCCAGTAGTCAAGCTCCCGGGACAGGTGGCAATCAGCCCCAGCATTTT. This gives the protein CASSQAPGTGGNQPQHF.

The chain is built from TRBV29-1 and TRBJ1-5; 7 bases line up with TRBD1. This CDR3 is 14 amino acids long. Germline trimming cut 5 bases from V and 4 bases from J; bases unmatched to any gene: 8. Looked up from germline, CDR1 is SQVTM and CDR2 is ANQGSEA. This CDR3 reads CSVTLGTANQPQHF. The CDR3, as DNA: TGCAGCGTTACGCTCGGGACAGCTAATCAGCCCCAGCATTTT.